Presented here are 5 T cell receptor beta chains from one specimen sequenced in a study of T cells after yellow fever vaccination. Using its own MiXCR run on the 5' RACE reads, TCRdb lists one record per CDR3 protein. The sample has hundreds of thousands of distinct CDR3 sequences, less than 20% seen once. The sample was PBMCs, taken less than 6 days after the first yellow fever vaccination. All receptors derive from a man aged 18-30 years who received the YFV17D yellow fever vaccine.

In this sample, this clonotype turned up a few times. The CDR3 loop reads CASSQDLGQTYGYTF. CDR3 in DNA: TGTGCCAGCAGCCAAGATCTTGGACAGACCTATGGCTACACCTTC. The chain couples TRBV4-2 to TRBJ1-2; tentative D call: TRBD1 (6 bases). V lost 0 bases, J lost 4 bases, and 12 bases lay in between. Germline V gene sequence: CDR1 LGHNA, CDR2 YNFKEQ. This CDR3 has 15 amino acids.

There are many counts of this clonotype. The chain carries TRBV5-1 and TRBJ2-2; D not certain. The CDR3 is 13 residues long. The V and J ends lost 1 base and 5 bases respectively, with 6 bases between them. Germline CDR1 and CDR2: SGHRS and YFSETQ. CDR3 nucleotide sequence: TGCGCCAGCAGCTTGCGGTTTACCGGGGAGCTGTTTTTT. The encoded protein is CASSLRFTGELFF.

In its sample, this clonotype was seen a few times. V is TRBV6-5 and J is TRBJ2-1, with 10 bases identical to TRBD2. Trimming removed 2 bases from V and 5 bases from J; junction bases left unmatched: 12. CDR3 length equals 18 residues. Germline V lookup: CDR1 MNHEY, CDR2 SVGAGI. CDR3 nucleotide sequence: TGTGCCAGCAGTTACGCACGGTATAGCGGGGGGCGTGACAATGAGCAGTTCTTC. Protein: CASSYARYSGGRDNEQFF.

The chain uses TRBV6-1 and TRBJ1-1; D call uncertain. The CDR3 has 12 amino acids. Trimming stripped 8 bases from V and 4 bases from J, with 11 bases between. Germline-derived CDR1 and CDR2 are MNHNS and SASEGT. The CDR3 reads CASYKGFTEAFF. DNA for the CDR3: TGTGCCAGCTATAAAGGTTTCACTGAAGCTTTCTTT.

V usage is TRBV12-3 or TRBV12-4 and J usage is TRBJ2-1, with a weak D call TRBD2 (5 bases). V was clipped by 0 bases and J by 7 bases, with 10 bases between them. The CDR3 contains 14 residues. CDR3 in DNA: TGTGCCAGCAGTTTAGCCCCACCGGGGAATGAGCAGTTCTTC. It specifies CASSLAPPGNEQFF.